One and the same sample provided the 10 T cell receptor beta chains below, sequenced in a study of naive and memory T cell subsets. Both TRBC1 and TRBC2 were covered by a beta constant-region primer of two equimolar oligonucleotides. The ligated cDNA underwent four PCR rounds using SP2 and nested alpha and beta constant-region primers. TCRdb re-called the UMI-ligation and nested PCR reads through MiXCR, storing one row per CDR3 protein. The table records 95,000 to 150,000 distinct CDR3 sequences, roughly 36% of them present only once. Sequencing used central memory CD4+ T cells from blood. These receptors were obtained from a human donor in good health.

V and J are TRBV29-1 and TRBJ2-5, with 12 bases fitting TRBD2. The V and J ends lost 8 bases and 5 bases, in that order; junction bases with no gene match: 12. Germline V gene sequence: CDR1 SQVTM, CDR2 ANQGSEA. The CDR3 runs 15 residues. CDR3 loop: CSFKTSGSWGETQYF. The CDR3, as DNA: TGCAGCTTCAAGACTAGCGGGAGTTGGGGGGAGACCCAGTACTTC.

This clonotype was seen only a few times. The rearrangement links TRBV12-5 to TRBJ2-1, with no clear D. Germline V CDR1 and CDR2: LGHNT, FRNRAP. Trimming shortened V by 0 bases and J by 11 bases, and 8 bases separated the two germline ends. The CDR3 length is 12 residues. The CDR3 DNA is TGTGCTAGTGGTTTGGTACCCACCCAGCAGTTCTTC. This gives the protein CASGLVPTQQFF. Full variable domain (rest looked up from reference TRBV12-5 and TRBJ2-1): DARVTQTPRHKVTEMGQEVTMRCQPILGHNTVFWYRQTMMQGLELLAYFRNRAPLDDSGMPKDRFSAEMPDATLATLKIQPSEPRDSAVYFCASGLVPTQQFFGPGTRLTVL.

The V and J genes are TRBV6-2 or TRBV6-3 and TRBJ2-5; the D is unclear. The germline gives CDR1 MNHEY, CDR2 SVGEGT. The CDR3 loop spans 13 amino acids. V gave up 2 bases and J gave up 5 bases, with 9 bases separating them. In DNA, the CDR3 is TGTGCCAGCAGTTACGGGGAAGGGGAGACCCAGTACTTC. Amino acid sequence: CASSYGEGETQYF.

This clonotype was seen a few times. This sequence joins TRBV28 and TRBJ1-6; 7 bases line up with TRBD1. This CDR3 has 16 residues. Germline V gene lookup returns CDR1 MDHEN and CDR2 SYDVKM. V lost 5 bases, J lost 6 bases, and 10 bases stayed unmatched. The CDR3 spells CASSPTPQGGNSPLHF. The CDR3 region has the DNA TGTGCCAGCAGTCCAACCCCGCAGGGGGGTAATTCACCCCTCCACTTT. Full variable domain (missing parts from reference TRBV28 and TRBJ1-6): DVKVTQSSRYLVKRTGEKVFLECVQDMDHENMFWYRQDPGLGLRLIYFSYDVKMKEKGDIPEGYSVSREKKERFSLILESASTNQTSMYLCASSPTPQGGNSPLHFGNGTRLTVT.

This clonotype was counted a few times. This sequence joins TRBV6-6 and TRBJ2-5; 7 nucleotides agree with TRBD1. Germline assignment: CDR1 MNHNY and CDR2 SVGAGI (reference sequence). CDR3 length: 15 residues. With V trimmed by 0 bases and J by 4 bases, 5 bases remained unmatched. DNA of the CDR3: TGTGCCAGCAGTTACTCAGGACAGGTTGGAGAGACCCAGTACTTC. This gives the protein CASSYSGQVGETQYF.

The chain has TRBV2 and TRBJ2-7; 8 bases are shared with TRBD1. The V segment lost 6 bases and the J segment 6 bases; nucleotides outside the gene matches: 7. Germline-derived CDR1 and CDR2 are SNHLY and FYNNEI. This CDR3 comprises 13 residues. CDR3 region: CASSGQGGLEQYF. The CDR3 region has the DNA TGTGCCAGCAGCGGACAGGGCGGGCTCGAGCAGTACTTC.

This clonotype occurred a few times. The genes are TRBV7-2 and TRBJ2-1, with D perhaps TRBD2 (6 bases). CDR3 length: 15 amino acids. V shed 3 bases and J shed 4 bases, with 13 bases lying between them. CDR1 is SGHTA and CDR2 is FQGNSA in the germline V gene. The CDR3 DNA is TGTGCCAGCAGCTTTTTAGCGGATGATTACAATGAGCAGTTCTTC. Its translation is CASSFLADDYNEQFF.

The V call is TRBV5-1, the J call TRBJ1-1, with D hard to call. From germline, CDR1 is SGHRS and CDR2 YFSETQ. There are 14 residues in the CDR3. V lost 4 bases and J lost 0, with 10 bases in between. The CDR3 bases are TGCGCCAGCAGCCTGAGCAGTGTGAACACTGAAGCTTTCTTT. Encoded protein: CASSLSSVNTEAFF.

This clonotype was recorded a few times. The chain has TRBV30 and TRBJ2-1; unclear D gene. Germline CDR1 and CDR2: GTSNPN and SVGIG (reference sequence). V was clipped by 0 bases and J by 12 bases, with 9 bases between them. This CDR3 spans 11 amino acids. The CDR3 nucleotides read TGTGCCTGGAGTGTATTATATACGCAGTTCTTC. Translating it yields CAWSVLYTQFF. The full variable domain, with the rest looked up from reference TRBV30 and TRBJ2-1, is SQTIHQWPATLVQPVGSPLSLECTVEGTSNPNLYWYRQAAGRGLQLLFYSVGIGQISSEVPQNLSASRPQDRQFILSSKKLLLSDSGFYLCAWSVLYTQFFGPGTRLTVL.

The V and J genes are TRBV10-2 and TRBJ2-7, with 8 bases fitting TRBD2. CDR3 length: 14 residues. Per germline, CDR1 WSHSY and CDR2 SAAADI. The trim removed 7 bases at V and 0 bases at J, leaving 5 bases unmatched. The DNA of the CDR3 is TGCGCCAGCACCGGCAGCGGGAGCTCCTACGAGCAGTACTTC. Its translation: CASTGSGSSYEQYF.